What follows are 9 T cell receptor beta chains derived from one specimen sequenced in a study of T-cell reconstitution after alpha-beta-depleted transplantation in children. Library preparation (for TCRbeta) was performed with unique molecular identifiers. TCRdb called the PCR reads again in MiXCR, with one record for every CDR3 protein. The table shows thousands of distinct CDR3 sequences, with around 11% occurring only once. This sample comprised PBMCs, mostly from graft donor cells, obtained 180 days after TCRalphabeta/CD19-depleted stem cell transplant. Receptors originate from a child younger than two who had a stem cell transplant for acute myeloid leukemia, so the T cells may come from the graft donor.

This clonotype has more than one count but fewer than ten. This sequence may be a read error, since a much larger clone differs from it by one base. The J gene is TRBJ1-2, the V gene TRBV20-1, with unresolved D. The CDR3 is 8 residues long. Germline V gene lookup returns CDR1 DFQATT and CDR2 SNEGSKA (reference sequence). The CDR3 loop reads CSAYGYPF. CDR3 coding DNA: TGCAGTGCCTATGGCTACCCCTTC.

The V call is TRBV25-1, the J call TRBJ2-7; no clear D. This CDR3 is built from 12 residues. Between the trimmed V and J ends, which lost 3 bases and 3 bases, there was a span of 6 bases. Germline lookup yields CDR1 MGHDK and CDR2 SYGVNS. CDR3 in DNA: TGTGCCAGCAGTGACAGAGACTACGAGCAGTACTTC. Its translation: CASSDRDYEQYF.

This clonotype is medium-sized by share. The V and J genes are TRBV20-1 and TRBJ2-7; D may correspond to TRBD1 or TRBD2 (5 bases each). Germline CDR1 and CDR2: DFQATT and SNEGSKA (reference sequence). Trimming took 1 base from V and 4 from J, leaving 11 bases between them. CDR3 length equals 13 residues. CDR3: CSARAGTTYEQYF. The CDR3, as DNA: TGCAGTGCTAGAGCCGGGACGACGTACGAGCAGTACTTC.

By sample fraction, this clonotype is medium-sized. Here the CDR3 reads CAISEGQETQYF. CDR3 nucleotides: TGTGCCATCAGTGAGGGGCAAGAGACCCAGTACTTC. The V call is TRBV10-3, the J call TRBJ2-5; D not certain. The germline CDR1 and CDR2 sequences are ENHRY and SYGVKD. CDR3 length equals 12 residues. V lost 2 bases and J 2 bases, leaving 3 bases between the germline ends.

Ten or more counts support this clonotype. V usage is TRBV28 and J usage is TRBJ2-3; perhaps TRBD1 as D (6 bases). The germline gives CDR1 MDHEN, CDR2 SYDVKM. The CDR3 spans 14 residues. V was pared by 5 bases and J by 4 bases, with 13 bases between. CDR3 protein: CASSKTRGPDTQYF. The DNA of the CDR3 is TGTGCCAGCAGTAAGACCAGGGGACCAGATACGCAGTATTTT. The full variable domain, rest sourced from reference TRBV28 and TRBJ2-3, is DVKVTQSSRYLVKRTGEKVFLECVQDMDHENMFWYRQDPGLGLRLIYFSYDVKMKEKGDIPEGYSVSREKKERFSLILESASTNQTSMYLCASSKTRGPDTQYFGPGTRLTVL.

By sample share, this clonotype is medium-sized. CDR3 in DNA: TGTGCCAGCAGTTACCGGGCGGGAGGCGGTTACAATGAGCAGTTCTTC. Translation: CASSYRAGGGYNEQFF. The V call is TRBV6-5, the J call TRBJ2-1, with 8 bases fitting TRBD2. Germline V gene sequence: CDR1 MNHEY, CDR2 SVGAGI. The CDR3 covers 16 residues. V was pared by 2 bases and J by 4 bases, with 7 bases of the junction left unmatched.

On this clonotype: Relative to the germline gene, one junction end is altered; a read error may explain this. This sequence joins TRBV5-1 and TRBJ2-7, with D unclear. Germline values: CDR1 SGHRS, CDR2 YFSETQ. This CDR3 is 11 amino acids long. The CDR3 DNA follows: TGCGCTAGCAGCCTCCAAGACGAGCAGTACTTC. The encoded protein is CASSLQDEQYF.

This clonotype has at least ten counts. The chain links TRBV20-1 to TRBJ2-7, with D perhaps being TRBD1 or TRBD2 (5 bases each). The germline V gene has CDR1 DFQATT and CDR2 SNEGSKA (reference sequence). With 6 bases removed from V and 4 bases from J, the gap between germline ends came to 16 bases. The CDR3 has 13 amino acids. DNA of the CDR3: TGCAGTGCCCTAGAGGGGCTAATTTACGAGCAGTACTTC. Protein sequence: CSALEGLIYEQYF.

In this sample, this clonotype turned up many times. The chain recombines TRBV7-8 with TRBJ2-2; a possible D gene is TRBD1 (6 bases). The germline V and J ends were trimmed by 5 bases and 8 bases, with 15 bases remaining between them. The CDR3 extends over 14 amino acids. Per the germline V gene, CDR1 is SGHVS and CDR2 is FQNEAQ. The CDR3 is CASSKRDTRGELFF. DNA of the CDR3: TGTGCCAGCAGCAAAAGGGACACCAGGGGGGAGCTGTTTTTT.